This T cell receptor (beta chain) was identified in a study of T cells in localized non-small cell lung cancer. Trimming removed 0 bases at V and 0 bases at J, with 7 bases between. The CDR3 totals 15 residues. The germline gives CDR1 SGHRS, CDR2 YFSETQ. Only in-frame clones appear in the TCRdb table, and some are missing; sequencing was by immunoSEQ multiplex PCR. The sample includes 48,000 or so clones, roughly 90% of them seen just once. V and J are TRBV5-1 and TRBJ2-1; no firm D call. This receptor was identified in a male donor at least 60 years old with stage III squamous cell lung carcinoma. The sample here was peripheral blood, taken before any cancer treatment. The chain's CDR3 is CASSLDGSSYNEQFF. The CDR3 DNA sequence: TGCGCCAGCAGCTTGGACGGCAGCTCCTACAATGAGCAGTTCTTC.